Following are 8 T cell receptor beta chains from one sample sequenced in a study of CD8+CD57+ T cells in acquired aplastic anemia. TCR beta VDJ and CDR3 profiles were obtained from a genomic DNA template. TCRdb itself ran the reads through MiXCR, one entry per CDR3 protein. The sample yields 250,000 to 300,000 distinct CDR3 sequences, around 60% seen once. The specimen was sorted CD4+, CD8+, or CD8+CD57+ T cells (not recorded which) from PBMCs. Receptor source: a human donor with severe aplastic anemia or a healthy control (not recorded which).

V and J are TRBV19 and TRBJ2-7; D is ambiguous. This CDR3 contains 13 residues. Trimming shortened V by 3 bases and J by 0 bases, and 6 bases separated the two germline ends. Germline CDR1 reads LNHDA; CDR2 reads SQIVND (reference sequence). The CDR3 is CASSISHSYEQYF. The CDR3 nucleotides read TGTGCCAGTAGTATTTCCCACTCCTACGAGCAGTACTTC. The full variable domain, in which reference TRBV19 and TRBJ2-7 provide the parts outside the CDR3, is DGGITQSPKYLFRKEGQNVTLSCEQNLNHDAMYWYRQDPGQGLRLIYYSQIVNDFQKGDIAEGYSVSREKKESFPLTVTSAQKNPTAFYLCASSISHSYEQYFGPGTRLTVT.

This clonotype showed up just a few times. V is TRBV20-1 and J is TRBJ2-1, with 9 bases lining up with TRBD1. The CDR3 consists of 14 residues. Trimming at V came to 6 bases and at J to 4 bases, leaving 7 bases not matched to a gene. Germline V gives CDR1 DFQATT, CDR2 SNEGSKA (reference sequence). CDR3 bases: TGCAGTGCCAAAACAGGGGGCGATTACAATGAGCAGTTCTTC. As protein: CSAKTGGDYNEQFF.

This clonotype turned up a few times. The V and J genes are TRBV10-1 and TRBJ2-5; 8 positions agree with TRBD1. The V and J ends lost 11 bases and 1 base, in that order; junction bases with no gene match: 21. This CDR3 is 18 amino acids long. The germline V gene encodes CDR1 WNHNN and CDR2 SYGVQD (reference sequence). CDR3 nucleotides: TGCGCCGCACCCCCAAGGACAGGGCTACCCCTCTCCCAAGAGACCCAGTACTTC. It is translated as CAAPPRTGLPLSQETQYF.

This sequence joins TRBV14 and TRBJ1-2; the D is unclear. The V gene lost 1 base and the J gene lost 7 bases, with 16 bases spanning the gap. Germline CDR1 reads SGHDN; CDR2 reads FVKESK. The CDR3 consists of 15 residues. The CDR3 spells CASSQVNQLLGGYTF. Written as DNA, the CDR3 is TGTGCCAGCAGCCAAGTGAATCAACTTCTGGGTGGCTACACCTTC.

The genes are TRBV5-1 and TRBJ2-7; 10 nucleotides align to TRBD1. V was pared by 0 bases and J by 7 bases, with 7 bases of the junction left unmatched. The germline CDR1 and CDR2 sequences are SGHRS and YFSETQ. The CDR3 covers 15 residues. CDR3 protein: CASSLEGDRGQEQYF. The DNA of the CDR3 is TGCGCCAGCAGCTTGGAAGGTGACAGGGGGCAAGAGCAGTACTTC.

This clonotype was seen ten or more times. The chain combines TRBV11-1 with TRBJ1-1; D is unresolved. Germline V gene lookup returns CDR1 SGHAT and CDR2 FQDESV (reference sequence). CDR3 size: 13 residues. Trimming took 6 bases from V and 3 from J, leaving 11 bases between them. CDR3 bases: TGTGCCAGCAGTGATTTTACCGACACTGAAGCTTTCTTT. Translating it yields CASSDFTDTEAFF.

The V and J genes are TRBV20-1 and TRBJ2-5; TRBD1 might be the D (5 bases). V was cut by 3 bases and J by 6 bases, with 20 bases left in between. In germline, CDR1 is DFQATT, CDR2 SNEGSKA (reference sequence). The CDR3 is 15 amino acids. The CDR3 region is CSASGRWGIRKTQYF. CDR3 sequence (DNA): TGCAGTGCTAGTGGGCGATGGGGCATTAGAAAGACCCAGTACTTC.

This clonotype was seen at least ten times. For the CDR3, the DNA is TGCGCCAGCAGCTCGGCCGGGACACCTCAAGAGACCCAGTACTTC. Its translation is CASSSAGTPQETQYF. This chain joins TRBV5-1 and TRBJ2-5; weak D call: TRBD1 (6 bases). Trimming removed 3 bases from V and 2 bases from J, with 14 bases in between. Germline CDR1 reads SGHRS; CDR2 reads YFSETQ. There are 15 residues in the CDR3.